These 30 T cell receptor beta chains were all obtained from the same sample, sequenced in a study of OX40 agonist ivuxolimab in advanced cancers. Assay used: immunoSEQ multiplex PCR; TCRdb lists only in-frame clones, some missing. The data contain roughly 67,000 clones, about 89% of them singletons. This sample comprised CD4+ or CD8+ T cells sorted from blood, obtained in a trial of the OX40 agonist ivuxolimab. These receptors all stem from an adult with an advanced solid tumor such as melanoma, head and neck, liver or kidney cancer.

CDR3 bases: TGTGCCTGGAGTGGGGGTGGGGATACGCAGTATTTT. Translation gives CAWSGGGDTQYF. The genes are TRBV30 and TRBJ2-3; D uncertain. Per the germline V gene, CDR1 is GTSNPN and CDR2 is SVGIG (reference sequence). This CDR3 spans 12 amino acids. The V end was cut by 1 base, the J end by 6 bases, with 8 bases between. Based on the CDR3 plus reference TRBV30 and TRBJ2-3, the full variable domain is SQTIHQWPATLVQPVGSPLSLECTVEGTSNPNLYWYRQAAGRGLQLLFYSVGIGQISSEVPQNLSASRPQDRQFILSSKKLLLSDSGFYLCAWSGGGDTQYFGPGTRLTVL.

J is TRBJ1-2 and V is TRBV4-3, with D uncertain. The CDR3 spans 14 residues. Per the germline V gene, CDR1 is LGHNA and CDR2 is YSLEER. V shed 1 base and J shed 10 bases, with 16 bases lying between them. DNA of the CDR3: TGCGCCAGCAGCCAAGTAGCAGTCGAAAGGGACTACACCTTC. Translating gives CASSQVAVERDYTF.

The gene calls are TRBV5-1 and TRBJ2-5, with D maybe TRBD2 (6 bases). The CDR3 loop spans 16 amino acids. Germline V gives CDR1 SGHRS, CDR2 YFSETQ. Trimming left V 4 bases short and J 5 bases short, with 21 bases between. CDR3 sequence reads: CASSPGVVRGLETQYF. CDR3 nucleotides: TGCGCCAGCAGCCCCGGAGTGGTACGGGGGTTGGAGACCCAGTACTTC.

V and J are TRBV4-3 and TRBJ2-7, with TRBD2 identical over 8 bases. From germline, CDR1 is LGHNA and CDR2 YSLEER. The V and J ends lost 5 bases and 5 bases, in that order; junction bases with no gene match: 11. The CDR3 sequence is 15 residues long. The CDR3 here is CASSTSGGGRHEQYF. In DNA form, the CDR3 reads TGCGCCAGCAGCACCTCGGGGGGGGGACGACACGAGCAGTACTTC.

The chain combines TRBV5-6 with TRBJ1-1, with D perhaps matching TRBD1 (6 bases). The V and J ends lost 4 bases and 0 bases respectively, with 16 bases between them. CDR1 and CDR2 (germline): SGHDT, YYEEEE. This CDR3 comprises 16 residues. The CDR3 DNA follows: TGTGCCAGCAGCCAGGACAGATTGTCAATGAACACTGAAGCTTTCTTT. Translating it yields CASSQDRLSMNTEAFF.

The chain combines TRBV7-2 with TRBJ1-3; D not certain. The CDR3 has 17 amino acids. CDR1 SGHTA and CDR2 FQGNSA come from the germline V gene. Trimming left V 4 bases short and J 0 bases short, with 16 bases between. The CDR3 DNA reads as TGTGCCAGCAGCTGGCTCGTCCAAGGCGGCTCTGGAAACACCATATATTTT. It specifies CASSWLVQGGSGNTIYF.

The rearrangement joins TRBV28 to TRBJ2-1, with 12 positions matching TRBD1. The V segment lost 5 bases and the J segment 7 bases; nucleotides outside the gene matches: 12. Germline CDR1 MDHEN, CDR2 SYDVKM. This CDR3 comprises 17 residues. CDR3 coding DNA: TGTGCCAGCAGTCCGCCTATGGGACAGGGGGCGAATAATGAGCAGTTCTTC. It is translated as CASSPPMGQGANNEQFF.

The chain uses TRBV27 and TRBJ2-5, with D perhaps assigned TRBD1 or TRBD2 (6 bases each). Looked up from germline, CDR1 is MNHEY and CDR2 is SMNVEV (reference sequence). The CDR3 is made up of 14 amino acids. Trimming pared 6 bases from V and 6 bases from J, leaving 17 bases between. The CDR3 here is CASRSQGRTQTQYF. CDR3 bases: TGTGCCAGCAGATCCCAGGGGAGGACCCAGACCCAGTACTTC.

This clone was observed a few times. The J gene is TRBJ1-6, the V gene TRBV5-6; D call uncertain. CDR3 length: 12 residues. The V end was cut by 2 bases, the J end by 7 bases, with 4 bases between. Germline values: CDR1 SGHDT, CDR2 YYEEEE. For the CDR3, the DNA is TGTGCCAGCAGCTTTAGGAATTCACCCCTCCACTTT. It translates to CASSFRNSPLHF. Using reference TRBV5-6 and TRBJ1-6 for the parts outside the CDR3, the full variable domain is DAGVTQSPTHLIKTRGQQVTLRCSPKSGHDTVSWYQQALGQGPQFIFQYYEEEERQRGNFPDRFSGHQFPNYSSELNVNALLLGDSALYLCASSFRNSPLHFGNGTRLTVT.

This clone was counted once. The rearrangement joins TRBV14 to TRBJ2-3; 12 bases agree with TRBD2. The germline gives CDR1 SGHDN, CDR2 FVKESK. The CDR3 totals 16 residues. Trimming removed 2 bases from V and 6 bases from J; junction bases left unmatched: 6. The CDR3 bases are TGTGCCAGCAGCCAACTAGCGGGAGGGCCGTATGATACGCAGTATTTT. This sequence encodes CASSQLAGGPYDTQYF.

J is TRBJ2-2 and V is TRBV5-6; D remains ambiguous. The CDR3 covers 12 residues. Per germline, CDR1 SGHDT and CDR2 YYEEEE. Trimming pared 2 bases from V and 8 bases from J, leaving 7 bases between. The CDR3 DNA reads TGTGCCAGCAGCTTTGCAACAGGGGAGCTGTTTTTT. Its translation is CASSFATGELFF.

This clone was picked up one time. This chain uses TRBV30 with TRBJ1-2; TRBD1 agrees at 10 bases. The CDR3 has 13 amino acids. CDR1 is GTSNPN and CDR2 is SVGIG in the germline V gene (reference sequence). Trimming cost V 2 bases and J 8 bases; bases outside gene matches: 5. The CDR3 DNA sequence: TGTGCCTGGAGTCCGGGACAGGGGTTAGGCTACACCTTC. This gives the protein CAWSPGQGLGYTF.

The chain uses TRBV14 and TRBJ1-2; D is unclear. This CDR3 region has 13 residues. Trimming shortened V by 2 bases and J by 6 bases, and 10 bases separated the two germline ends. The germline gives CDR1 SGHDN, CDR2 FVKESK. CDR3 nucleotide sequence: TGTGCCAGCAGCCAATTAAAGATAGATGGCTACACCTTC. Protein product: CASSQLKIDGYTF.

The chain links TRBV5-1 to TRBJ1-2, with 12 positions matching TRBD1. Germline assignment: CDR1 SGHRS and CDR2 YFSETQ. J was trimmed by 7 bases and V by 0 bases; bases with no gene match: 10. This CDR3 is 17 amino acids long. CDR3: CASSLAVGTGGRGGYTF. The CDR3 nucleotides are TGCGCCAGCAGCTTGGCCGTAGGGACAGGGGGCCGGGGTGGCTACACCTTC.

J is TRBJ2-7 and V is TRBV5-1; 7 bases line up with TRBD1. The CDR3 sequence is 15 residues long. The germline CDR1 and CDR2 sequences are SGHRS and YFSETQ. V trimming: 0 bases; J trimming: 0 bases; junction bases outside the gene matches: 3. The CDR3 protein is CASSLAGDSSYEQYF. In DNA, the CDR3 is TGCGCCAGCAGCTTGGCCGGGGACAGCTCCTACGAGCAGTACTTC.

V is TRBV7-3 and J is TRBJ1-1, with D possibly TRBD1 on 6 matching bases. This CDR3 comprises 15 residues. With 4 bases removed from V and 1 base from J, the gap between germline ends came to 13 bases. Germline V gene sequence: CDR1 SGHTA, CDR2 FQGTGA. The DNA for the CDR3 is TGTGCCAGCAGCTCGCCCGGACAGTCGAACACTGAAGCTTTCTTT. This translates into CASSSPGQSNTEAFF.

The chain combines TRBV2 with TRBJ1-1; D is uncertain. The CDR3 runs to 13 residues. Trimming left V 0 bases short and J 2 bases short, with 4 bases between. In germline, CDR1 is SNHLY, CDR2 FYNNEI. This CDR3 reads CASSEAQNTEAFF. The CDR3 DNA reads TGTGCCAGCAGTGAAGCGCAAAACACTGAAGCTTTCTTT.

The V gene is TRBV19, the J gene TRBJ2-2; 10 bases are shared with TRBD2. J gave up 3 bases and V 4 bases, and 2 bases lay outside the gene matches. This CDR3 comprises 15 residues. Germline V gene lookup returns CDR1 LNHDA and CDR2 SQIVND (reference sequence). The CDR3 nucleotides are TGTGCCAGTAGTACTAGCGGGGGTCACACCGGGGAGCTGTTTTTT. Its translation: CASSTSGGHTGELFF.

The V call is TRBV6-6, the J call TRBJ1-1; D remains unclear. V lost 7 bases to trimming and J lost 4 bases, with 19 bases between them. The CDR3 runs to 15 residues. Germline loops: CDR1 MNHNY, CDR2 SVGAGI (reference sequence). CDR3 coding DNA: TGTGCCAGCATTTCTCTGCCTGCAATCGGCACTGAAGCTTTCTTT. This gives the protein CASISLPAIGTEAFF.

The count of this clone is one. The V gene is TRBV14, the J gene TRBJ2-1, with TRBD2 matching over 7 bases. After removal of 2 bases from V and 7 bases from J, the junction contained 11 bases not matched to a gene. This CDR3 region has 16 residues. Looked up from germline, CDR1 is SGHDN and CDR2 is FVKESK. This CDR3 reads CASSQKGLEVLNEQFF. The CDR3 DNA sequence: TGTGCCAGCAGCCAAAAAGGACTAGAGGTTCTGAATGAGCAGTTCTTC.

The chain couples TRBV5-1 to TRBJ2-3; TRBD1 agrees at 8 bases. This CDR3 spans 14 amino acids. With 0 bases clipped from V and 6 bases from J, the junction kept 3 bases outside the gene matches. The germline V gene has CDR1 SGHRS and CDR2 YFSETQ. Here the CDR3 reads CASSLAGGRDTQYF. Here the CDR3 DNA reads TGCGCCAGCAGCTTGGCAGGGGGCCGGGATACGCAGTATTTT.

The chain links TRBV10-3 to TRBJ1-1, with TRBD1 identical over 7 bases. Germline V CDR1 and CDR2: ENHRY, SYGVKD. V shed 3 bases, J shed 7 bases, and the junction held 8 bases outside the gene matches. The CDR3 covers 14 residues. CDR3 nucleotides: TGTGCCATCAGTGACACGGGACAGTCGATTGAAGCTTTCTTT. Protein: CAISDTGQSIEAFF.

The chain recombines TRBV5-1 with TRBJ2-3, with 13 bases aligning to TRBD2. CDR1 and CDR2 (germline): SGHRS, YFSETQ. J was trimmed by 4 bases and V by 4 bases; bases with no gene match: 3. The CDR3 is made up of 15 amino acids. The CDR3 is CASSPGLAGPDTQYF. CDR3 nucleotide sequence: TGCGCCAGCAGCCCGGGACTAGCGGGACCAGATACGCAGTATTTT.

V usage is TRBV4-3 and J usage is TRBJ2-7; 9 bases fit TRBD1. Germline assignment: CDR1 LGHNA and CDR2 YSLEER. The CDR3 contains 14 residues. V trimming: 4 bases; J trimming: 2 bases; junction bases outside the gene matches: 3. The CDR3 reads CASSPGQGAYEQYF. CDR3 coding DNA: TGCGCCAGCAGCCCGGGACAGGGAGCCTACGAGCAGTACTTC.

This clone was recorded a few times. The rearrangement links TRBV28 to TRBJ2-3; 8 bases agree with TRBD2. The V gene's germline CDR1 is MDHEN and CDR2 SYDVKM. The CDR3 extends over 16 amino acids. V shed 4 bases, J shed 3 bases, and the junction held 9 bases outside the gene matches. DNA of the CDR3: TGTGCCAGCAGTTCTGGCGCGGGGGGCGGTACAGATACGCAGTATTTT. Its translation is CASSSGAGGGTDTQYF.

This chain connects TRBV28 to TRBJ1-5; D uncertain. CDR1 is MDHEN and CDR2 is SYDVKM in the germline V gene. V dropped 3 bases and J dropped 6 bases, with 9 bases sitting between them. The CDR3 totals 13 residues. The CDR3 bases are TGTGCCAGCAGTTTCGAGGGAGGTCAGCCCCAGCATTTT. This codes for CASSFEGGQPQHF. The variable domain in full, with the rest retrieved from reference TRBV28 and TRBJ1-5, is DVKVTQSSRYLVKRTGEKVFLECVQDMDHENMFWYRQDPGLGLRLIYFSYDVKMKEKGDIPEGYSVSREKKERFSLILESASTNQTSMYLCASSFEGGQPQHFGDGTRLSIL.

The chain links TRBV30 to TRBJ1-3; TRBD1 is a possible D gene (5 bases). Trimming left V 0 bases short and J 1 base short, with 13 bases between. Germline V gene sequence: CDR1 GTSNPN, CDR2 SVGIG (reference sequence). The CDR3 length is 16 residues. The CDR3 here is CAWSVHRPLSGNTIYF. The CDR3, as DNA: TGTGCCTGGAGTGTTCACAGGCCCCTTTCTGGAAACACCATATATTTT.

The rearrangement uses TRBV28 and TRBJ2-3; D possibly corresponds to TRBD2 (6 bases). The CDR3 sequence is 14 residues long. V lost 5 bases and J lost 1, with 10 bases in between. Germline loops: CDR1 MDHEN, CDR2 SYDVKM. CDR3 coding DNA: TGTGCCAGCAGTCGGCGGGGACGCACAGATACGCAGTATTTT. Its translation: CASSRRGRTDTQYF. Complete variable domain (other parts from reference TRBV28 and TRBJ2-3): DVKVTQSSRYLVKRTGEKVFLECVQDMDHENMFWYRQDPGLGLRLIYFSYDVKMKEKGDIPEGYSVSREKKERFSLILESASTNQTSMYLCASSRRGRTDTQYFGPGTRLTVL.

The J gene is TRBJ1-1, the V gene TRBV28; no reliable D call. The V end was cut by 8 bases, the J end by 11 bases, with 15 bases between. This CDR3 contains 11 residues. CDR1 is MDHEN and CDR2 is SYDVKM in the germline V gene. The CDR3 sequence is CASSILAPAFF. The CDR3 DNA sequence: TGTGCCAGCTCCATACTAGCTCCGGCTTTCTTT.

V is TRBV1 and J is TRBJ2-7; the listed D gene, TRBD2, was not tested against the DNA. TRBV1 is given as a pseudogene. This CDR3 spans 18 amino acids. CDR3 nucleotides: TGCACCAGCAGCCAAGATTGGGAGAAGGGCTTAGGTTCCTACGAGCAGTACTTC. Residues: CTSSQDWEKGLGSYEQYF.